This entry concerns a single TCR beta chain. The table lists this clone with a count of one. This receptor's antigen is unknown. It has no much larger one-base neighbor in the sample; base qualities were not kept. Counted from cysteine to phenylalanine, this CDR3 has 15 amino acids. Left in the record is the CDR3 DNA by itself, 45 bases read in frame from the first base. From the germline V gene (reference sequence), CDR1 is GTSNPN and CDR2 is SVGIG. V is cut back by 5 bases and J by 3 bases, with 9 bases in the junction unmatched. Collaborating institutions collected whole blood in K2EDTA tubes following their own protocols. For TCRbeta analysis, collaborators shipped samples in one of three forms: frozen whole blood, isolated PBMCs, or DNA extracted from either of those sample types. TCRbeta CDR3 regions were amplified from genomic DNA using the immunoSEQ Assay, a bias-controlled multiplex PCR. Processing in the source paper ran as follows. Within the assay, amplification of reference gene primers was used to estimate how many nucleated cells each sample contained. Sequence reads were collapsed and filtered to measure the absolute abundance of every unique TCRbeta CDR3 rearrangement. For each sample, productive Simpson clonality was calculated as the square root of Simpson's diversity index across productive rearrangements. TCRdb re-hosts the immuneACCESS table, in-frame sequences only. Its copies lack some clones; in the studies checked, an unresolved V gene accounts for under half of them, and the cause for the rest is not known. That table furnishes V, J and clone size, whereas the DNA furnished D and trimming. This sample holds about 170,000 clones; around 82% were observed only once. The ten largest clones represent approximately 2.4% of the sample.

This entry comes from a study of blood T cell repertoires in COVID-19 (dated by TCRdb to between 2020 and 2021). Regarding the complete study: Samples from collaborators originated in the United States, Italy and Spain and spanned both the acute and convalescent phases of COVID-19. The material from the prospective study consisted of cDNA or gDNA derived from T cells, B-cell-depleted T cells, or PBMCs. Subjects who had been exposed to COVID-19, were actively infected with it, or had recovered from it provided the deeply sampled blood TCRbeta repertoires that made up the dataset. The repertoires were released in a freely available public database intended as a resource for research on the immune response to SARS-CoV-2. The samples were drawn from the first 160 participants of the ongoing ImmuneRACE study and from under 1,500 subjects provided by 6 global collaborators. Sample metadata almost always included a de-identified subject ID, COVID-19 status, age in years and sex. Where available, HLA class I and class II types were taken from metadata supplied by the sample provider and were not determined by assay-based typing.

What the study reported, not specific to this receptor: The quantity of clinical and demographic metadata differed by source and by participant and was supplied without curation.

Sequenced sample: peripheral blood. The chain was built from TRBV30 and TRBJ1-2; 10 central nucleotides agree with TRBD1. This clonotype originated in a human donor with acute or convalescent COVID-19. The donor label of this sample is uncertain. The DNA sequence is TGTGCCTGGGAAAGGGACAGGGGCCGCGACTATGGCTACACCTTC. It specifies CAWERDRGRDYGYTF.